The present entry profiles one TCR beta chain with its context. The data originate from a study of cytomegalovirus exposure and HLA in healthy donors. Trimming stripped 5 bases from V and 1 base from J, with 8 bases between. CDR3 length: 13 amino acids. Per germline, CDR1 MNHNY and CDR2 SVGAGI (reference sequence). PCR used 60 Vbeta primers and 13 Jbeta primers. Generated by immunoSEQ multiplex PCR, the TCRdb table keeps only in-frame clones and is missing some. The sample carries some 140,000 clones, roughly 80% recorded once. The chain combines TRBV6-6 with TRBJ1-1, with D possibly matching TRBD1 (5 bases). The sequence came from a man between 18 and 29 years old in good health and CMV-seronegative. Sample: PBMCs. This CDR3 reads CASSGGRNTEAFF. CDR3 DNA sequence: TGTGCCAGCAGTGGGGGGAGGAACACTGAAGCTTTCTTT.